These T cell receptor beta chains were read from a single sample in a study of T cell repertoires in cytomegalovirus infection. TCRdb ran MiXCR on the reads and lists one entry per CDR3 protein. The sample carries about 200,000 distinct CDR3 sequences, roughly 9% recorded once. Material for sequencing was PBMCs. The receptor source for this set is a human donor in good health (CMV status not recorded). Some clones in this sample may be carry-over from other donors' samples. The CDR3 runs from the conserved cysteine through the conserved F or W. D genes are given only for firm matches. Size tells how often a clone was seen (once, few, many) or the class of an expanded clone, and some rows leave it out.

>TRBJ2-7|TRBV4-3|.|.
TGCGCCAGCAGCCAAGGGGCTGAGGGCACAGCCTACGAGCAGTACTTC
CASSQGAEGTAYEQYF
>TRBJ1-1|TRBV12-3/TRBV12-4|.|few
TGTGCCAGCAGCAAGGGAGACAGATGGAGCACTGAAGCTTTCTTT
CASSKGDRWSTEAFF
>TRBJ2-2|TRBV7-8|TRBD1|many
TGTGCCAGCTCAAGGTCCAGGGGGTTTAGGACCGGGGAGCTGTTTTTT
CASSRSRGFRTGELFF
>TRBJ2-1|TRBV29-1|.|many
TGCAGCGTTGAGGGTTTCGGGGTGCGGGATGAGCAGTTCTTC
CSVEGFGVRDEQFF
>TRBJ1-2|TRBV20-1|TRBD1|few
TGCAGTGCTAGAGAGCTCCAGGGGGCACATGGCTACACCTTC
CSARELQGAHGYTF
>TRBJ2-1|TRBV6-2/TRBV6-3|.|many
TGTGCCAGCAGTTACTTTGCGGGGTACCACAATGAGCAGTTCTTC
CASSYFAGYHNEQFF
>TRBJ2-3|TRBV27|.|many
TGTGCCAGCAGTTTATCAGGATTTAGCACAGATACGCAGTATTTT
CASSLSGFSTDTQYF
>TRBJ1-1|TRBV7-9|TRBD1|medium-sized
TGTGCCAGCAGCGGGGGAGACAGGGGAGGAGAGAGCACTGAAGCTTTCTTT
CASSGGDRGGESTEAFF
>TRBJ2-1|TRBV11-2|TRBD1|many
TGTGCCAGCTGTCGAACAGGGGTTGGGGGCAATGAGCAGTTCTTC
CASCRTGVGGNEQFF
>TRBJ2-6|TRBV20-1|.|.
TGCAGTGCTAGACCAACAGGCGGCGGGGCCAACGTCCTGACTTTC
CSARPTGGGANVLTF
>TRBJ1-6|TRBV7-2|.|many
TGTGCCAGCAGCTTAAGGCAGGGGAATTCACCCCTCCACTTT
CASSLRQGNSPLHF
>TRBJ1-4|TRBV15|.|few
TGTGCCACCAGCAGAGAAGTGGGAAAACTGTTTTTT
CATSREVGKLFF
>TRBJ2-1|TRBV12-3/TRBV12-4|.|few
TGTGCCAGCATACCCTTGGGGGGGCCGTCCTACAATGAGCAGTTCTTC
CASIPLGGPSYNEQFF
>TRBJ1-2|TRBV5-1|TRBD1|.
TGCGCCAGCAGCCCTCTCGACAGGGACCATGGCTACACCTTC
CASSPLDRDHGYTF
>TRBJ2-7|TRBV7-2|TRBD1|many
TGTGCCAGCGGCAAGGGGACAGACCCGCCCTTCTACGAGCAGTACTTC
CASGKGTDPPFYEQYF
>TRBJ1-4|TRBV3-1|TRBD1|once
TGTGCCAGCAGCCGCTACCTCAGGGGGCAAGAAGAAAAACTGTTTTTT
CASSRYLRGQEEKLFF
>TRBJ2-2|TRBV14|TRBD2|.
TGTGCCAGCAGCCAAGATCCGACTAGCGGGAGATCCGGGGAGCTGTTTTTT
CASSQDPTSGRSGELFF
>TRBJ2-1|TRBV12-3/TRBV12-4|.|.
TGTGCCAGCAGCGCGTTCGGTGAGCAGTTCTTC
CASSAFGEQFF
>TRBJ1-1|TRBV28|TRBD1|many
TGTGCCAGCAGTTCGCCCGGGGACAGTTTGAACACTGAAGCTTTCTTT
CASSSPGDSLNTEAFF
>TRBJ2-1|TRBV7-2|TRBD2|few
TGTGCCAGCAGCTTAGAGACTAGCGGGGGGCATGAGCAGTTCTTC
CASSLETSGGHEQFF
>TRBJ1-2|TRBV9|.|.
TGTGCCAGCAGCGTAGAAGCAGGGAACTATGGCTACACCTTC
CASSVEAGNYGYTF
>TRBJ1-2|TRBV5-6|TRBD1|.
TGTGCCAGCAGCGTCGACAGGGGATTGAGAGGCTACACCTTC
CASSVDRGLRGYTF
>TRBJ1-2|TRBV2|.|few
TGTGCCAGCAGTGAAACCGGGACTGTCAACACCTTC
CASSETGTVNTF
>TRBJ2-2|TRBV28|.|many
TGTGCCAGCAGTGCCGGGACAATAAACACCGGGGAGCTGTTTTTT
CASSAGTINTGELFF
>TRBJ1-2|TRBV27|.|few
TGTGCCAGCAGGACGGGAGACTATGGCTACACCTTC
CASRTGDYGYTF
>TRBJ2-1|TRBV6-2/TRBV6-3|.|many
TGTGCCAGCAGTCGATCCACCATGGGGACGGGAACCTACAATGAGCAGTTCTTC
CASSRSTMGTGTYNEQFF
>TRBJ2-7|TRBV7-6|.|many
TGTGCCAGCAGCCGGGACAACTCCTACGAGCAGTACTTC
CASSRDNSYEQYF
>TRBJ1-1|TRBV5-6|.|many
TGTGCCAGCATCGAATTACAGGGCGGATTCACTGAAGCTTTCTTT
CASIELQGGFTEAFF
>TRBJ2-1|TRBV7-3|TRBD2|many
TGTGCCAGCAGTCAAAAGCCCCTAGCGGGAGGTAGGCTAGGGGGGAATGAGCAGTTCTTC
CASSQKPLAGGRLGGNEQFF
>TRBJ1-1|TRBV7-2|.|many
TGTGCCAGCAGCTTAGCAGGGTTCGGGAACACTGAAGCTTTCTTT
CASSLAGFGNTEAFF
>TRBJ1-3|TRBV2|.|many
TGTGCCAGCAGTGAAGAAGGTTGGGTCTCTGGAAACACCATATATTTT
CASSEEGWVSGNTIYF
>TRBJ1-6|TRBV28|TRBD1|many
TGTGCCAGCAGCACCCTAACAGGGGGTAATTCACCCCTCCACTTT
CASSTLTGGNSPLHF
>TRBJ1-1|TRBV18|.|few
TGTGCCAGCTCACCGGACAGTAATACTGAAGCTTTCTTT
CASSPDSNTEAFF
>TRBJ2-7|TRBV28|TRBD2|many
TGTGCCAGCAGTTTTAGCGGGGGGTACTACGAGCAGTACTTC
CASSFSGGYYEQYF
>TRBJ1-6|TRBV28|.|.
TGTGCCAGCGGGGGCGGGGACTGGGTAGTAGGGTCACCCCTCCACTTT
CASGGGDWVVGSPLHF
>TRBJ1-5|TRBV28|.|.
TGTGCCAGCAGTTGGACGATCAATCAGCCCCAGCATTTT
CASSWTINQPQHF
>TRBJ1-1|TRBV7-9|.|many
TGTGCCAGCAGCTTAATGAAGGGCGGGGGACCGAACACTGAAGCTTTCTTT
CASSLMKGGGPNTEAFF
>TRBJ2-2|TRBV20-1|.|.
TGCAGTGCTAGAGATGGACATGGGAACACCGGGGAGCTGTTTTTT
CSARDGHGNTGELFF
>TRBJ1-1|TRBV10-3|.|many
TGTGCCGCCTGGGCGGGCGCCGACACTGAAGCTTTCTTT
CAAWAGADTEAFF
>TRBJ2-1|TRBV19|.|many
TGTGCCAGTAGTACCTTTCCTAGCTCGCGCTCCTACAATGAGCAGTTCTTC
CASSTFPSSRSYNEQFF
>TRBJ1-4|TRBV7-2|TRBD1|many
TGTGCCAGCAATAGACAGGGGCGCCATGAAAAACTGTTTTTT
CASNRQGRHEKLFF
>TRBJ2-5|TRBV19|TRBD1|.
TGTGCCAGTAGTATAGGTGACAGGGATGCGAAGACCCAGTACTTC
CASSIGDRDAKTQYF
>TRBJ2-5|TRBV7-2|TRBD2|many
TGTGCCAGCAGCTTAGGTGCGGGAGCAAGAGGAACCCAGTACTTC
CASSLGAGARGTQYF